This T cell receptor beta chain was captured in a study of OX40 agonist ivuxolimab in advanced cancers. About the research overall: Six ivuxolimab dose levels, 0.01 to 10 mg/kg, were given intravenously every 2 weeks.

CDR1 is LGHNA and CDR2 is YNFKEQ in the germline V gene. This CDR3 has 15 amino acids. V lost 0 bases and J 6 bases, leaving 9 bases between the germline ends. General study results and limits: Among patients with partial responses at 0.1-3.0 mg/kg, clonal expansion was among the lowest.

Sequencing was performed with immunoSEQ multiplex PCR; in TCRdb, only in-frame clones are kept and a portion is missing. This sample carries about 83,000 clones, 91% of them seen once, and the ten largest clones take roughly 8.4%. For this clone: Its antigen is currently unknown.

Sequencing used CD4+ or CD8+ T cells sorted from blood, obtained in a trial of the OX40 agonist ivuxolimab. V usage is TRBV4-2 and J usage is TRBJ1-6; a weak D match, TRBD1 (6 bases). The receptor comes from an adult with an advanced solid tumor such as melanoma, head and neck, liver or kidney cancer. The CDR3 DNA sequence: TGTGCCAGCAGCCAAGAGGACAGAGCTAATTCACCCCTCCACTTT. Residues: CASSQEDRANSPLHF.